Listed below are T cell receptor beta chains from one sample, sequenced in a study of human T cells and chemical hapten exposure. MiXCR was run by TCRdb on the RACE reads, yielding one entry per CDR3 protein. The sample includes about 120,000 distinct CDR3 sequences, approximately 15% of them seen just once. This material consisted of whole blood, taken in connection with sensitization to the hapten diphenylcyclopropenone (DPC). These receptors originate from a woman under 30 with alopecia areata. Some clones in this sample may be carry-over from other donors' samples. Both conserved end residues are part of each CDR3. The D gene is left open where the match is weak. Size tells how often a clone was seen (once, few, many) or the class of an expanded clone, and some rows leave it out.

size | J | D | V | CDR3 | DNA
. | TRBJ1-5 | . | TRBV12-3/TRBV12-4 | CASSFAGDQPQHF | TGTGCCAGCAGTTTCGCGGGGGACCAGCCCCAGCATTTT
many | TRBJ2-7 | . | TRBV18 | CASSPTGRPYEQYF | TGTGCCAGCTCACCGACAGGTCGCCCCTACGAGCAGTACTTC
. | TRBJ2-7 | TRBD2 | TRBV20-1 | CSARSRTSGGYEQYF | TGCAGTGCTAGATCCAGGACTAGCGGGGGGTACGAGCAGTACTTC
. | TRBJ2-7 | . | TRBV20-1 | CSARDLHVGLGEQYF | TGCAGTGCTAGAGATCTCCATGTTGGACTGGGCGAGCAGTACTTC
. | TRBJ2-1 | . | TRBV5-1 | CASSSTTKNEQFF | TGCGCCAGCAGCTCGACCACAAAGAATGAGCAGTTCTTC
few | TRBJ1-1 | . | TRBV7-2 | CASSLTSGETEAFF | TGTGCCAGCAGCTTAACTTCAGGGGAAACTGAAGCTTTCTTT
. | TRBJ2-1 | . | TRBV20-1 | CSARGPSGEQFF | TGCAGTGCTAGAGGCCCTTCGGGCGAGCAGTTCTTC
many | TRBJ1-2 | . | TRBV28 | CASSLGGASYGYTF | TGTGCCAGCAGTTTAGGGGGGGCGTCCTATGGCTACACCTTC
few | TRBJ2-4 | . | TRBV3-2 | CASSQDPGEPKNIQYF | TGTGCCAGCAGCCAAGACCCCGGAGAGCCCAAAAACATTCAGTACTTC
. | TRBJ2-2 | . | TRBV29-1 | CSVERTAYTGELFF | TGCAGCGTTGAAAGGACAGCGTACACCGGGGAGCTGTTTTTT
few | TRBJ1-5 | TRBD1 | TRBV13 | CASSRGTGPQHF | TGTGCCAGCAGCAGAGGGACAGGGCCCCAGCATTTT
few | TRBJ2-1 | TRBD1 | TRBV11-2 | CASRRLTGGINEQFF | TGTGCCAGCAGGCGCTTGACAGGGGGCATCAATGAGCAGTTCTTC
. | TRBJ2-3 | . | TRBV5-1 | CASSLSPAGSDTQYF | TGCGCCAGCAGCTTGTCCCCTGCGGGGTCAGATACGCAGTATTTT
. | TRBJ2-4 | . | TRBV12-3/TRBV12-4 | CASSFSLSKNIQYF | TGTGCCAGCAGTTTCAGTCTCTCTAAAAACATTCAGTACTTC
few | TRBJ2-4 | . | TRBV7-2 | CASSEGMTKNIQYF | TGTGCCAGCAGCGAAGGGATGACCAAAAACATTCAGTACTTC
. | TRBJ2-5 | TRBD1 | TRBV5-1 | CASSFQGEETQYF | TGCGCCAGCAGCTTCCAGGGGGAAGAGACCCAGTACTTC
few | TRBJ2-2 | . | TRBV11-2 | CASSHGDGTGELFF | TGTGCCAGCAGCCACGGGGACGGCACCGGGGAGCTGTTTTTT
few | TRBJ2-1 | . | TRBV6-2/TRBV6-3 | CAIMRSGPNEQFF | TGTGCCATTATGAGGAGTGGGCCCAATGAGCAGTTCTTC
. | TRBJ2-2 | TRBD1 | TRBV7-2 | CASSARQGLIGELFF | TGTGCCAGCAGCGCACGACAGGGGCTAATCGGGGAGCTGTTTTTT
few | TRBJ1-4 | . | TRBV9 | CASSPLGRNEKLFF | TGTGCCAGCTCACCCCTGGGGAGGAATGAAAAACTGTTTTTT
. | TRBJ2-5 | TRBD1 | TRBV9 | CASSVGGGGETQYF | TGTGCCAGCAGCGTAGGAGGGGGCGGCGAGACCCAGTACTTC
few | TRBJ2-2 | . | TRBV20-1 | CSARVGRNHGELFF | TGCAGTGCTAGGGTAGGGAGGAATCACGGGGAGCTGTTTTTT